Below, 27 T cell receptor beta chains from the same sample are listed, as sequenced in a study of blood T cell repertoires in COVID-19. Here immunoSEQ multiplex PCR was the method, and the copy in TCRdb shows in-frame clones only, minus some. Counted here are about 100,000 clones, more than 75% occurring once; the ten biggest clones make up 9.5% to 15%. Sample: peripheral blood. The source of these receptors is a human donor in a cohort sampled during active COVID-19.

This clone appeared once. The chain is built from TRBV18 and TRBJ1-4; TRBD1 aligns across 9 bases. Germline V gene data show CDR1 as KGHSH and CDR2 as LQKENI. This CDR3 spans 16 amino acids. The ends lost 5 bases at V and 5 bases at J; junction bases unmatched: 9. CDR3 sequence: CASSSRQTGGNEKLFF. The CDR3, as DNA: TGTGCCAGCTCATCTCGACAGACAGGGGGGAATGAAAAACTGTTTTTT.

This clone appeared a single time. V is TRBV10-1 and J is TRBJ2-1; 8 bases align to TRBD2. The CDR3 sequence is 13 residues long. CDR1 WNHNN and CDR2 SYGVQD come from the germline V gene (reference sequence). V gave up 10 bases and J gave up 5 bases; unmatched junction bases: 7. The CDR3 is CATQAGADNEQFF. The CDR3 DNA is TGCGCCACCCAAGCGGGGGCGGACAATGAGCAGTTCTTC.

The rearrangement uses TRBV5-1 and TRBJ2-1, with 10 bases lining up with TRBD2. The V gene's germline CDR1 is SGHRS and CDR2 YFSETQ. Losses at the gene ends were 0 bases for V and 9 bases for J; bases not matched to a gene: 0. The length of the CDR3 is 13 residues. The CDR3 spells CASSLGLAGEQFF. The DNA for the CDR3 is TGCGCCAGCAGCTTGGGACTAGCGGGTGAGCAGTTCTTC.

This clone was picked up a small number of times. V and J are TRBV29-1 and TRBJ2-1, with 9 bases fitting TRBD1. The CDR3 is 15 amino acids. The germline CDR1 and CDR2 sequences are SQVTM and ANQGSEA. V lost 4 bases and J lost 4; bases outside the gene matches: 8. CDR3 in DNA: TGCAGCGTTGCCCCCGGACAGGGGAAATACAATGAGCAGTTCTTC. It specifies CSVAPGQGKYNEQFF.

The rearrangement joins TRBV3-1 (or the pseudogene TRBV3-2) to TRBJ1-2; D not certain. The length of the CDR3 is 15 residues. Between the trimmed V and J ends, which lost 0 bases and 2 bases, there was a span of 10 bases. Germline assignment: CDR1 LGHDT and CDR2 YNNKEL (reference sequence). CDR3 nucleotides: TGTGCCAGCAGCCAAGATCTTGCCGGGAACTATGGCTACACCTTC. This gives the protein CASSQDLAGNYGYTF.

The chain recombines TRBV7-2 with TRBJ2-1, with TRBD1 matching over 9 bases. The CDR3 is 15 amino acids. V trimming: 7 bases; J trimming: 4 bases; junction bases outside the gene matches: 8. Germline-derived CDR1 and CDR2 are SGHTA and FQGNSA. The CDR3 is CASTLTGQGYNEQFF. The CDR3, as DNA: TGTGCCAGCACCCTGACCGGACAGGGGTACAATGAGCAGTTCTTC.

This sequence joins TRBV5-6 and TRBJ1-2; 7 bases are a match to TRBD1. The V gene end was trimmed by 2 bases and the J gene end by 7 bases; junction bases not matched to a gene: 5. The CDR3 loop spans 13 amino acids. Germline lookup yields CDR1 SGHDT and CDR2 YYEEEE. The CDR3 DNA reads as TGTGCCAGCAGCTTCGCCAGGGGGGCTGGCTACACCTTC. Protein product: CASSFARGAGYTF.

J is TRBJ2-6 and V is TRBV12-5, with TRBD1 as a possible D gene (6 bases). The V end was cut by 1 base, the J end by 11 bases, with 12 bases between. CDR1 LGHNT and CDR2 FRNRAP come from the germline V gene. There are 14 residues in the CDR3. This CDR3 reads CASGLAGTTYVLTF. The DNA for the CDR3 is TGTGCTAGTGGTTTGGCCGGGACAACCTACGTCCTGACTTTC.

This chain uses TRBV11-2 with TRBJ1-1; D unresolved. Germline lookup yields CDR1 SGHAT and CDR2 FQNNGV. The CDR3 consists of 14 residues. V was clipped by 5 bases and J by 0 bases, with 10 bases between them. CDR3 nucleotides: TGTGCCAGCAGCCCTTCCAGTGTGAACACTGAAGCTTTCTTT. It is translated as CASSPSSVNTEAFF.

This chain joins TRBV5-1 and TRBJ1-5; TRBD1 matches 7 bases. V lost 4 bases and J lost 5; bases outside the gene matches: 9. The CDR3 has 15 amino acids. The V gene's germline CDR1 is SGHRS and CDR2 YFSETQ. CDR3 coding DNA: TGCGCCAGCAGCCCCGATGGACAGGCCCATCAGCCCCAGCATTTT. It codes for CASSPDGQAHQPQHF.

The J gene is TRBJ2-1, the V gene TRBV3-1 (or the pseudogene TRBV3-2); no definite D call. The CDR3 totals 15 residues. Germline V gives CDR1 LGHDT, CDR2 YNNKEL (reference sequence). V lost 3 bases to trimming and J lost 7 bases, with 16 bases between them. The CDR3 reads CASSQVRVVVNEQFF. The CDR3 coding sequence is TGTGCCAGCAGCCAGGTCCGCGTGGTTGTAAATGAGCAGTTCTTC.

The V call is TRBV7-2, the J call TRBJ2-2; 10 bases map to TRBD2. From germline, CDR1 is SGHTA and CDR2 FQGNSA. J gave up 5 bases and V 3 bases, and 6 bases lay outside the gene matches. The length of the CDR3 is 16 residues. The CDR3 DNA follows: TGTGCCAGCAGCTTGATGAGCGGGGGGGCGACCGGGGAGCTGTTTTTT. Its translation is CASSLMSGGATGELFF.

The rearrangement uses TRBV7-2 and TRBJ2-3, with 11 nucleotides matching TRBD2. The ends lost 5 bases at V and 3 bases at J; junction bases unmatched: 7. The CDR3 has 16 residues. The germline gives CDR1 SGHTA, CDR2 FQGNSA. DNA for the CDR3: TGTGCCAGCAGCCCTCTAGCGGGAGGTCTAACAGATACGCAGTATTTT. The encoded protein is CASSPLAGGLTDTQYF.

The gene calls are TRBV11-2 and TRBJ1-1; D is uncertain. The CDR3 extends over 13 amino acids. Germline CDR1 SGHAT, CDR2 FQNNGV. V lost 0 bases, J lost 5 bases, and 7 bases lay in between. CDR3 loop: CASSLEARTEAFF. In DNA, the CDR3 is TGTGCCAGCAGCTTAGAGGCCAGGACTGAAGCTTTCTTT.

V is TRBV11-2 and J is TRBJ2-2; 8 bases align to TRBD1. This CDR3 contains 14 residues. Germline V gene data show CDR1 as SGHAT and CDR2 as FQNNGV. V lost 5 bases to trimming and J lost 4 bases; unmatched junction nucleotides: 3. The CDR3 loop reads CASSPQGATGELFF. The CDR3 region has the DNA TGTGCCAGCAGCCCCCAGGGGGCCACCGGGGAGCTGTTTTTT. The full variable domain, completed using reference TRBV11-2 and TRBJ2-2, is EAGVAQSPRYKIIEKRQSVAFWCNPISGHATLYWYQQILGQGPKLLIQFQNNGVVDDSQLPKDRFSAERLKGVDSTLKIQPAKLEDSAVYLCASSPQGATGELFFGEGSRLTVL.

The chain carries TRBV10-1 and TRBJ2-1; a possible D gene is TRBD2 (5 bases). Trimming took 5 bases from V and 9 from J, leaving 14 bases between them. The germline V gene has CDR1 WNHNN and CDR2 SYGVQD (reference sequence). This CDR3 region has 13 residues. The CDR3 nucleotides are TGCGCCAGCAGTTTGGACTCCCGGGGTGAGCAGTTCTTC. Its protein is CASSLDSRGEQFF.

Regarding this clone: Other DNA sequences in this specimen translate into the identical CDR3. The chain carries TRBV11-2 and TRBJ2-5, with D possibly being TRBD2 (6 bases). The V gene's germline CDR1 is SGHAT and CDR2 FQNNGV. V gave up 4 bases and J gave up 5 bases, with 11 bases separating them. The CDR3 runs 13 residues. CDR3 in DNA: TGTGCCAGCAGCTCCGGAGGGCCGGAGACCCAGTACTTC. Its translation is CASSSGGPETQYF.

V and J are TRBV5-6 and TRBJ2-3; 12 bases fit TRBD2. CDR1 and CDR2 from the germline V gene are SGHDT and YYEEEE. J lost 3 bases, V lost 2 bases, and 4 bases had no gene match. This CDR3 region has 16 residues. The DNA of the CDR3 is TGTGCCAGCAGCTTCGGGCTAGCGGGAGGGACAGATACGCAGTATTTT. Protein product: CASSFGLAGGTDTQYF.

The CDR3 nucleotides read TGTGCCATCAAGCGGCTAGCGGGAGGTCTGGACACCGGGGAGCTGTTTTTT. Amino acids: CAIKRLAGGLDTGELFF. The chain couples TRBV10-3 to TRBJ2-2, with 11 positions matching TRBD2. The trim removed 7 bases at V and 3 bases at J, leaving 10 bases unmatched. Germline-derived CDR1 and CDR2 are ENHRY and SYGVKD. The CDR3 length is 17 residues.

By proportion, this clone is large (0.1 to 1%). The chain couples TRBV30 to TRBJ2-2; D might be TRBD1 (6 bases). Trimming removed 4 bases from V and 4 bases from J, with 13 bases in between. Germline CDR1 GTSNPN, CDR2 SVGIG (reference sequence). This CDR3 region has 14 residues. This CDR3 reads CAWNRALGTGELFF. As DNA, the CDR3 is TGTGCCTGGAACAGGGCTTTAGGCACCGGGGAGCTGTTTTTT.

The chain uses TRBV6-5 and TRBJ1-1; unclear D gene. Between the trimmed V and J ends, which lost 2 bases and 1 base, there was a span of 11 bases. CDR1 is MNHEY, CDR2 SVGAGI, per germline. This CDR3 has 15 amino acids. The CDR3 region is CASSYGRLRNTEAFF. CDR3 bases: TGTGCCAGCAGTTACGGGAGGTTGAGGAACACTGAAGCTTTCTTT.

The rearrangement links TRBV13 to TRBJ1-1; the D gene is possibly TRBD1 (6 bases). Looked up from germline, CDR1 is PRHDT and CDR2 is FYEKMQ (reference sequence). The CDR3 spans 13 residues. Trimming cost V 5 bases and J 7 bases, with 14 bases left between them. The CDR3 DNA is TGTGCCAGCAGCCGGAAGGACAGTTTTGAAGCTTTCTTT. It encodes CASSRKDSFEAFF.

The chain recombines TRBV27 with TRBJ2-4; the match to TRBD1 covers 10 bases. The CDR3 consists of 12 residues. Germline V gene data show CDR1 as MNHEY and CDR2 as SMNVEV (reference sequence). The V and J ends lost 9 bases and 7 bases, in that order; junction bases with no gene match: 3. This chain's CDR3 is CASGQGGNIQYF. The CDR3 DNA follows: TGTGCCAGTGGACAGGGGGGGAACATTCAGTACTTC.

This clone was counted between two and nine times. Here the CDR3 reads CASSVAWEGLYEQYF. The CDR3 DNA reads as TGTGCCAGCAGCGTAGCGTGGGAGGGCCTGTACGAGCAGTACTTC. This chain uses TRBV9 with TRBJ2-7, with 7 nucleotides matching TRBD2. Losses at the gene ends were 0 bases for V and 4 bases for J; bases not matched to a gene: 7. CDR1 and CDR2 (germline): SGDLS, YYNGEE. The CDR3 length is 15 residues.

Only one count was recorded for this clone. This chain links TRBV10-1 with TRBJ2-5, with 9 bases fitting TRBD2. The CDR3 totals 15 residues. Trimming at V came to 6 bases and at J to 1 base, leaving 6 bases not matched to a gene. Germline loops: CDR1 WNHNN, CDR2 SYGVQD (reference sequence). CDR3 protein: CASSSSGGGQETQYF. DNA for the CDR3: TGCGCCAGCAGCAGTAGCGGGGGCGGCCAAGAGACCCAGTACTTC.

The gene calls are TRBV5-1 and TRBJ2-3; TRBD2 matches at 7 bases. V shed 0 bases and J 1 base; nucleotides not matched to a gene: 5. CDR1 and CDR2 (germline): SGHRS, YFSETQ. CDR3 size: 16 residues. The CDR3 loop is CASSLGSGARTDTQYF. CDR3 bases: TGCGCCAGCAGCTTGGGCAGCGGGGCACGCACAGATACGCAGTATTTT.

This clone was seen only a few times. The chain uses TRBV19 and TRBJ1-5; 8 bases align to TRBD1. Germline CDR1 is LNHDA and CDR2 is SQIVND (reference sequence). Trimming removed 1 base from V and 7 bases from J; junction bases left unmatched: 9. This CDR3 region has 16 residues. CDR3 in DNA: TGTGCCAGTAGTATAGGAGGCGCAGGGGGCGGGCAGCCCCAGCATTTT. Its protein product is CASSIGGAGGGQPQHF.